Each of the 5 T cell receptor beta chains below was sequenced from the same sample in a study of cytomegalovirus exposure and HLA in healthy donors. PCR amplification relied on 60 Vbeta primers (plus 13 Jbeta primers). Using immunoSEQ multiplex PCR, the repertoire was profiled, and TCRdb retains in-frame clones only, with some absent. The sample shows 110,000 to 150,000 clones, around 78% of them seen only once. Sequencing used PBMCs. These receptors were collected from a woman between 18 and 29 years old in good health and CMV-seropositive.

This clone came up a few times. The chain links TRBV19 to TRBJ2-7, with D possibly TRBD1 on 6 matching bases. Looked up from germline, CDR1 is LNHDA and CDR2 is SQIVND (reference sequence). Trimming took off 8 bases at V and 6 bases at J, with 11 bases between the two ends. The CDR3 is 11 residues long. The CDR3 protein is CASRTGTEQYF. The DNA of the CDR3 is TGTGCCAGTCGCACAGGGACCGAGCAGTACTTC. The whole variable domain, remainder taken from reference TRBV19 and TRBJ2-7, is DGGITQSPKYLFRKEGQNVTLSCEQNLNHDAMYWYRQDPGQGLRLIYYSQIVNDFQKGDIAEGYSVSREKKESFPLTVTSAQKNPTAFYLCASRTGTEQYFGPGTRLTVT.

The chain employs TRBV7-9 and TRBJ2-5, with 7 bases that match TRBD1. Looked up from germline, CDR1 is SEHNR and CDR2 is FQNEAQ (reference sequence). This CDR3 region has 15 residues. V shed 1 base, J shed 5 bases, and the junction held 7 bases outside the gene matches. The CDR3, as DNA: TGTGCCAGCAGCTTAGGTTTTAGGGGGCTTGAGACCCAGTACTTC. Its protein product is CASSLGFRGLETQYF.

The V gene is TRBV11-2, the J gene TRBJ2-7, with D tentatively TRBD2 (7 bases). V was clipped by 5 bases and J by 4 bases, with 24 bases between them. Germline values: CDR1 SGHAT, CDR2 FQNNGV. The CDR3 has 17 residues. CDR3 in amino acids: CASSPIRGGARRYEQYF. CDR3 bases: TGTGCCAGCAGCCCGATTAGGGGGGGCGCCCGCAGGTACGAGCAGTACTTC. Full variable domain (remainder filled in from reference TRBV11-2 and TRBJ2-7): EAGVAQSPRYKIIEKRQSVAFWCNPISGHATLYWYQQILGQGPKLLIQFQNNGVVDDSQLPKDRFSAERLKGVDSTLKIQPAKLEDSAVYLCASSPIRGGARRYEQYFGPGTRLTVT.

Here the CDR3 DNA reads TGCGCCAGCAGCCTAGACGCGGGGGCTGGGGCCAACGTCCTGACTTTC. It is translated as CASSLDAGAGANVLTF. This rearrangement joins TRBV5-1 to TRBJ2-6; 7 bases agree with TRBD2. Germline CDR1 SGHRS, CDR2 YFSETQ. This CDR3 is built from 16 residues. J was trimmed by 2 bases and V by 4 bases; bases with no gene match: 6.

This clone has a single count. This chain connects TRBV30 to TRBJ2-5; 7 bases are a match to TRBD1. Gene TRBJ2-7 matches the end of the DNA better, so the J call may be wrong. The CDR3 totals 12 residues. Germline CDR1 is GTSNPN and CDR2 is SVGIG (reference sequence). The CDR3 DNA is TGTGCCTGGCGACAGGGTTCCTACGAGCAGTACTTC. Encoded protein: CAWRQGSYEQYF.